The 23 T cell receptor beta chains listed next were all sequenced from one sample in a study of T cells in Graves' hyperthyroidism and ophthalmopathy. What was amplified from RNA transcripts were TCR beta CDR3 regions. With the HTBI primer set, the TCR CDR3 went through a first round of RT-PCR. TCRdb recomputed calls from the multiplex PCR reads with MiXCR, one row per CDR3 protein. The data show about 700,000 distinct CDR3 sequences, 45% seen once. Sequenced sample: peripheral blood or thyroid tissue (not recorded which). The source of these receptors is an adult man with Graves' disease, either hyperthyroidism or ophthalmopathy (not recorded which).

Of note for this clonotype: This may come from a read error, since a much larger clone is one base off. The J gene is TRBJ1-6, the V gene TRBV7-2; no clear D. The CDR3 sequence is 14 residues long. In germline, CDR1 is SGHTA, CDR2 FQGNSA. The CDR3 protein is CASTLIPGNSPPHF. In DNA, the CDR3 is TGTGCCAGCACCTTAATTCCTGGAAATTCACCCCCCCACTTT.

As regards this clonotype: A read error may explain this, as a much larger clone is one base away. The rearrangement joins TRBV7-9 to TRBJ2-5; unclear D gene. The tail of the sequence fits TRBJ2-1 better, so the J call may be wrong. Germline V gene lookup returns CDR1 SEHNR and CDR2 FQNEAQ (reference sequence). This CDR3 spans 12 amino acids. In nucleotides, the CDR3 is TGTGCCAGCAGCTTCCAAGTGGAGACCCAGTTCTTC. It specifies CASSFQVETQFF.

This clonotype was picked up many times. As DNA, the CDR3 is TGTGCCAGCAGTGGGGGGGACAGGGGGAACTCACCCCTCCACTTT. Its protein product is CASSGGDRGNSPLHF. The chain uses TRBV2 and TRBJ1-6; 11 bases agree with TRBD1. Germline loops: CDR1 SNHLY, CDR2 FYNNEI. V was clipped by 4 bases and J by 10 bases; unmatched bases: 6. There are 15 residues in the CDR3.

The CDR3: CAWQGASNQPQHF. Here the CDR3 DNA reads TGTGCCTGGCAGGGGGCAAGCAATCAGCCCCAGCATTTT. This chain connects TRBV30 to TRBJ1-5; 8 bases map to TRBD1. CDR3 size: 13 residues. Unmatched junction bases numbered 1, after V lost 5 bases and J lost 1 base. Germline V gene sequence: CDR1 GTSNPN, CDR2 SVGIG (reference sequence).

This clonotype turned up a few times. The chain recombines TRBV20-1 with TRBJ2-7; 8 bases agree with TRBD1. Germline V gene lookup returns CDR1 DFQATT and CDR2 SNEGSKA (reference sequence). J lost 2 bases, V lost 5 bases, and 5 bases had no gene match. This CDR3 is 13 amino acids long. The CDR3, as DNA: TGCAGTGCTCCGACAGGGGCGGCCTACGAGCAGTACTTC. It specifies CSAPTGAAYEQYF.

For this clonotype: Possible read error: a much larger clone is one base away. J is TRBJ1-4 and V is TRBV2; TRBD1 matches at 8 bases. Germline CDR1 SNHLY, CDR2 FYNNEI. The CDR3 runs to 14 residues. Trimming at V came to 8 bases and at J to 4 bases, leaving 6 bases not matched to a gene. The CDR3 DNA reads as TGTGCCAGCGGAGGGGACAGGAATAATGAAAAACTGTTTTTT. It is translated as CASGGDRNNEKLFF.

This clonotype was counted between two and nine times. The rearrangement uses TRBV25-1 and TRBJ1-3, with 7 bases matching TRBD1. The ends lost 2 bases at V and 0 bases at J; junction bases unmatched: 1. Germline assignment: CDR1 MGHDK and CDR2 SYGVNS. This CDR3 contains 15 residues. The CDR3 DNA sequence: TGTGCCAGCAGTGAAGGGACAGTCTCTGGAAACACCATATATTTT. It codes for CASSEGTVSGNTIYF.

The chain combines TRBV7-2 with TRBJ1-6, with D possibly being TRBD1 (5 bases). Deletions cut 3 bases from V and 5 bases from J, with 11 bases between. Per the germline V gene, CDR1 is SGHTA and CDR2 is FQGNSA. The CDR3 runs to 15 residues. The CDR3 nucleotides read TGTGCCAGCAGCTTGCAGGGCACGCATAATTCACCCCTCCACTTT. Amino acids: CASSLQGTHNSPLHF. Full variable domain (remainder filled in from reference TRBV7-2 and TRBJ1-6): GAGVSQSPSNKVTEKGKDVELRCDPISGHTALYWYRQSLGQGLEFLIYFQGNSAPDKSGLPSDRFSAERTGGSVSTLTIQRTQQEDSAVYLCASSLQGTHNSPLHFGNGTRLTVT.

CDR3 sequence: CASSYSTGWTGELFF. The DNA of the CDR3 is TGCGCCAGCAGTTACTCGACAGGGTGGACCGGGGAGCTGTTTTTT. The J gene is TRBJ2-2, the V gene TRBV5-1; 7 bases are a match to TRBD1. V lost 5 bases to trimming and J lost 5 bases; unmatched junction nucleotides: 9. CDR1 is SGHRS and CDR2 is YFSETQ in the germline V gene. CDR3 size: 15 residues.

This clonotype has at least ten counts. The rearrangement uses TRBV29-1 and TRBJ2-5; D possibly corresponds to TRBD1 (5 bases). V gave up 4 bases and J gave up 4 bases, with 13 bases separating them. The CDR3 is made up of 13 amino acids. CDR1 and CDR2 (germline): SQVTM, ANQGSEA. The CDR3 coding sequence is TGCAGCGTTGCGGCAGGGAAGGGAGAGACCCAGTACTTC. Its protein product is CSVAAGKGETQYF. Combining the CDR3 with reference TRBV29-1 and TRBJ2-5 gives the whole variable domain SAVISQKPSRDICQRGTSLTIQCQVDSQVTMMFWYRQQPGQSLTLIATANQGSEATYESGFVIDKFPISRPNLTFSTLTVSNMSPEDSSIYLCSVAAGKGETQYFGPGTRLLVL.

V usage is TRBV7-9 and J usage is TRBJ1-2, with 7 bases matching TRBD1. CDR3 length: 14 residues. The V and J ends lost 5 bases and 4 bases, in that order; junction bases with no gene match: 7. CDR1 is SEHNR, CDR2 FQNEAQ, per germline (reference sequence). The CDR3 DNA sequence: TGTGCCAGCAGCCCGACAGGGTTTGTCTATGGCTACACCTTC. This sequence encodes CASSPTGFVYGYTF.

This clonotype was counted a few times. CDR3 in amino acids: CASSFRDRGHPSTEAFF. In DNA, the CDR3 is TGTGCCAGCAGCTTCAGGGACAGGGGGCATCCCAGCACTGAAGCTTTCTTT. The chain joins TRBV11-2 to TRBJ1-1, with 12 bases fitting TRBD1. Looked up from germline, CDR1 is SGHAT and CDR2 is FQNNGV. The CDR3 is 17 residues long. Trimming removed 3 bases from V and 4 bases from J; junction bases left unmatched: 9.

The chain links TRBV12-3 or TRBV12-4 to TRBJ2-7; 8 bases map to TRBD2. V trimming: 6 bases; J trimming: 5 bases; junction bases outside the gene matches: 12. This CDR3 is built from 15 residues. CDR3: CASSLPGLGLNEQYF. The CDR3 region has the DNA TGTGCCAGCAGCCTACCGGGACTAGGTTTGAACGAGCAGTACTTC.

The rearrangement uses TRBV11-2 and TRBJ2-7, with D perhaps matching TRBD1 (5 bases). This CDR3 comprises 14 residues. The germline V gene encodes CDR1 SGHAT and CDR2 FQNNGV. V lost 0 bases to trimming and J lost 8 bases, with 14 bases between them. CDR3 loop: CASSLDRAQPQQYF. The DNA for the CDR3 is TGTGCCAGCAGCTTAGACAGGGCTCAGCCCCAGCAGTACTTC.

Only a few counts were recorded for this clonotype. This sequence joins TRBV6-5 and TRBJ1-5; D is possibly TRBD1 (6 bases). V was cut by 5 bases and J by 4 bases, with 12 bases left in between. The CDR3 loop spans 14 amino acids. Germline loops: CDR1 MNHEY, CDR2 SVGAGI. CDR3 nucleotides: TGTGCCAGCAGTAGGGGGGAGGGTAATCAGCCCCAGCATTTT. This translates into CASSRGEGNQPQHF.

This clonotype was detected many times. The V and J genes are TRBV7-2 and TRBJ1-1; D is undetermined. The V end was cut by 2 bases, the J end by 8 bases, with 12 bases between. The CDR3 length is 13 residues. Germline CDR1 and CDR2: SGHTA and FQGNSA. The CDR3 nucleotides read TGTGCCAGCAGCTTAAAGTTCACTGTCGAAGCTTTCTTT. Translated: CASSLKFTVEAFF.

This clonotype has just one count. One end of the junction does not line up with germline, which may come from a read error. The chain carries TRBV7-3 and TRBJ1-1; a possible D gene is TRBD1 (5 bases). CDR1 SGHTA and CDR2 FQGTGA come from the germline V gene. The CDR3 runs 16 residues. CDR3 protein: CASSREFRVFNTEAFF. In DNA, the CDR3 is TGCGCCAGCAGCCGCGAGTTCAGGGTTTTTAACACTGAAGCTTTCTTT.

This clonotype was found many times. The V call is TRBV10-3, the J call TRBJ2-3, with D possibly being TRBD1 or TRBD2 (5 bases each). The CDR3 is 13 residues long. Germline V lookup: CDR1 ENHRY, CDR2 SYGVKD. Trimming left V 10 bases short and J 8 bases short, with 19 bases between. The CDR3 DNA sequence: TGTGCCACCAGAGGGTCCCAGGGTGGTACGCAGTATTTT. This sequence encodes CATRGSQGGTQYF.

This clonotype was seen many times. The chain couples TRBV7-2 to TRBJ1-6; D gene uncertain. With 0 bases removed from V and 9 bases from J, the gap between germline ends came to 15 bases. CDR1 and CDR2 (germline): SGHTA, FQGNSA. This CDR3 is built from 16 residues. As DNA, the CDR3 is TGTGCCAGCAGCTTAGCGGGCACTAAAGGCGGTTCACCCCTCCACTTT. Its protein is CASSLAGTKGGSPLHF.

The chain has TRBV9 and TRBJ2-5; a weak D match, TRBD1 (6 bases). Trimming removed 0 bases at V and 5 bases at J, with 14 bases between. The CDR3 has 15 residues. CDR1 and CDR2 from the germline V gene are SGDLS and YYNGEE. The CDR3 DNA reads TGTGCCAGCAGCGTAGGGAAAGGGGGTCGGGAGACCCAGTACTTC. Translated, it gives CASSVGKGGRETQYF. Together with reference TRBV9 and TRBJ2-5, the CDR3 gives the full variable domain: DSGVTQTPKHLITATGQRVTLRCSPRSGDLSVYWYQQSLDQGLQFLIQYYNGEERAKGNILERFSAQQFPDLHSELNLSSLELGDSALYFCASSVGKGGRETQYFGPGTRLLVL.

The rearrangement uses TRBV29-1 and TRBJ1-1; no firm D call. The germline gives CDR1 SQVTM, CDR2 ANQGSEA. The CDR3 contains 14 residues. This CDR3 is CGGQVGDPLTWAFF. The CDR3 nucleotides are TGCGGTGGGCAGGTCGGGGATCCCCTCACCTGGGCTTTCTTT.

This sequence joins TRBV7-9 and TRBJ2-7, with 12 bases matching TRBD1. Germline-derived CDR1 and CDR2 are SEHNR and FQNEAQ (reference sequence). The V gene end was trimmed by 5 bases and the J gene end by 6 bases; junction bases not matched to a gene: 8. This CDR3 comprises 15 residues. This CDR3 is CASSRAGTGGTEQYF. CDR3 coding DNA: TGTGCCAGCAGCCGGGCCGGGACAGGGGGCACCGAGCAGTACTTC.

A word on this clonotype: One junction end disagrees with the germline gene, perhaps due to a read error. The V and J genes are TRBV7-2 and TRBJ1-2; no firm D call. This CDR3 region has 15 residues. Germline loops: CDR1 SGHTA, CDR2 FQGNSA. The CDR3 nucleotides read TGCGCCAGCAGCCAAGCCGATTATACCACATATGGCTACACCTTC. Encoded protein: CASSQADYTTYGYTF.